The 15 T cell receptor beta chains below were found in one sample sequenced in a study of OX40 agonist ivuxolimab in advanced cancers. TCRdb keeps only in-frame clones here, not all; method: immunoSEQ multiplex PCR. The sample has tens of thousands of clones; roughly 90% are singletons. The starting material was CD4+ or CD8+ T cells sorted from blood, obtained in a trial of the OX40 agonist ivuxolimab. Source of these receptors: an adult with an advanced solid tumor such as melanoma, head and neck, liver or kidney cancer.

This rearrangement joins TRBV27 to TRBJ2-1, with TRBD2 matching over 7 bases. The CDR3 is made up of 15 amino acids. Germline V gene data show CDR1 as MNHEY and CDR2 as SMNVEV (reference sequence). V lost 7 bases to trimming and J lost 3 bases; unmatched junction nucleotides: 9. The chain's CDR3 is CASNNEGGSYNEQFF. The CDR3 DNA follows: TGTGCCAGCAATAATGAGGGAGGGAGCTACAATGAGCAGTTCTTC.

The chain combines TRBV5-3 with TRBJ2-3; D is unclear. TRBV5-3 is an ORF; its function is uncertain. V lost 10 bases and J 6 bases, leaving 18 bases between the germline ends. CDR3 size: 13 residues. CDR3 bases: TGTGCCCCTCCCGTGTTATTTGTGGATACGCAGTATTTT. It specifies CAPPVLFVDTQYF.

V is TRBV30 and J is TRBJ2-5, with D perhaps TRBD1 (6 bases). Trimming removed 0 bases at V and 4 bases at J, with 6 bases between. Germline V gives CDR1 GTSNPN, CDR2 SVGIG (reference sequence). The CDR3 runs 12 residues. CDR3 region: CAWSVQGETQYF. CDR3 nucleotide sequence: TGTGCCTGGAGTGTACAGGGAGAGACCCAGTACTTC.

V and J are TRBV6-1 and TRBJ2-7, with 7 bases lining up with TRBD1. Germline V gene sequence: CDR1 MNHNS, CDR2 SASEGT. This CDR3 is 15 amino acids long. Trimming at V came to 5 bases and at J to 4 bases, leaving 11 bases not matched to a gene. The CDR3 DNA follows: TGTGCCAGCAGTTGGTTAGGGACAGATTCATACGAGCAGTACTTC. Amino acid sequence: CASSWLGTDSYEQYF.

The chain recombines TRBV7-2 with TRBJ1-3; D remains unclear. This CDR3 is 15 amino acids long. The V end lost 1 base, the J end lost 4 bases, and 11 bases lay between the germline ends. Germline CDR1 reads SGHTA; CDR2 reads FQGNSA. CDR3 bases: TGTGCCAGCAGCTTAGATAACGGCAGGGGAAACACCATATATTTT. Its translation: CASSLDNGRGNTIYF.

This chain links TRBV6-6 with TRBJ1-1; D unclear. V shed 6 bases and J shed 5 bases, with 16 bases lying between them. Germline lookup yields CDR1 MNHNY and CDR2 SVGAGI (reference sequence). The CDR3 is 14 amino acids. The CDR3 reads CASSLHKRWTEAFF. CDR3 in DNA: TGTGCCAGCAGCCTACACAAAAGGTGGACTGAAGCTTTCTTT.

This chain uses TRBV7-9 with TRBJ1-2, with unresolved D. V lost 0 bases and J lost 4, with 12 bases in between. Germline-derived CDR1 and CDR2 are SEHNR and FQNEAQ (reference sequence). This CDR3 spans 15 amino acids. Here the CDR3 reads CASSLAGTDSYGYTF. Here the CDR3 DNA reads TGTGCCAGCAGCTTAGCGGGTACAGATTCCTATGGCTACACCTTC.

In nucleotides, the CDR3 is TGTGCCTGGAGTGCTGGACAGGGGGGCGGCTACACCTTC. Its translation is CAWSAGQGGGYTF. This chain joins TRBV30 and TRBJ1-2; 10 bases align to TRBD1. CDR1 and CDR2 (germline): GTSNPN, SVGIG (reference sequence). J lost 8 bases, V lost 1 base, and 4 bases had no gene match. The length of the CDR3 is 13 residues.

This clone was seen a handful of times. The chain has TRBV30 and TRBJ2-2; no clear D. V lost 0 bases, J lost 7 bases, and 6 bases lay in between. Germline loops: CDR1 GTSNPN, CDR2 SVGIG (reference sequence). This CDR3 is built from 12 residues. The CDR3 DNA reads as TGTGCCTGGAGTGTTGTCAGCGGGGAGCTGTTTTTT. Its translation: CAWSVVSGELFF. The whole variable domain, remainder taken from reference TRBV30 and TRBJ2-2, is SQTIHQWPATLVQPVGSPLSLECTVEGTSNPNLYWYRQAAGRGLQLLFYSVGIGQISSEVPQNLSASRPQDRQFILSSKKLLLSDSGFYLCAWSVVSGELFFGEGSRLTVL.

Comment on this clone: The DNA is omitted, as the CDR3 cannot be located on it reliably, and the CDR3 follows TCRdb's listing. V usage is TRBV28 and J usage is TRBJ2-7; the table's D gene call, TRBD2, was not cross checked with the DNA. Germline CDR1 is MDHEN and CDR2 is SYDVKM. The CDR3 sequence runs 14 residues, both termini included. CDR3 residues: CASSTSGIGYEQYF.

The V and J genes are TRBV10-3 and TRBJ1-1, with D possibly matching TRBD1 (5 bases). Germline CDR1 reads ENHRY; CDR2 reads SYGVKD. This CDR3 spans 11 amino acids. The chain's CDR3 is CVGRGGFRAFF. In nucleotides, the CDR3 is TGTGTCGGTCGGGGGGGGTTTAGAGCTTTCTTT.

In DNA, the CDR3 is TGTGCCAGCAGTACAGGGGTAAGCTACGAGCAGTACTTC. This sequence encodes CASSTGVSYEQYF. V gene TRBV27 combines with J gene TRBJ2-7; 7 bases align to TRBD1. Germline V gene sequence: CDR1 MNHEY, CDR2 SMNVEV (reference sequence). V lost 5 bases to trimming and J lost 3 bases; unmatched junction nucleotides: 4. This CDR3 is built from 13 residues.

The chain combines TRBV7-9 with TRBJ2-6, with TRBD2 as a possible D gene (5 bases). The CDR3 loop spans 16 amino acids. Trimming took 3 bases from V and 1 from J, leaving 10 bases between them. Germline-derived CDR1 and CDR2 are SEHNR and FQNEAQ (reference sequence). The chain's CDR3 is CASSFGLPSGANVLTF. The CDR3 DNA reads TGTGCCAGCAGCTTTGGACTGCCGTCTGGGGCCAACGTCCTGACTTTC.

This chain joins TRBV18 and TRBJ2-6, with 9 bases aligning to TRBD1. The CDR3 length is 16 residues. Trimming removed 6 bases from V and 3 bases from J; junction bases left unmatched: 6. Per the germline V gene, CDR1 is KGHSH and CDR2 is LQKENI. CDR3 coding DNA: TGTGCCAGCTCGCCGGGACAGGGTGATGGGGCCAACGTCCTGACTTTC. Translation: CASSPGQGDGANVLTF.

The chain carries TRBV6-5 and TRBJ2-1, with no clear D. CDR3 size: 13 residues. The V and J ends lost 2 bases and 8 bases respectively, with 10 bases between them. In germline, CDR1 is MNHEY, CDR2 SVGAGI. The DNA for the CDR3 is TGTGCCAGCAGTTACGAAGGTGTCCATGAGCAGTTCTTC. Its translation: CASSYEGVHEQFF.